This T cell receptor beta chain was captured by sequencing in a study of regulatory T cells in long-lasting Graves disease. The study's findings and limits: Sample size, which was small, may have reduced accuracy. Persistent Graves' patients possessed reduced TCR diversity relative to recently diagnosed ones. Investigators studied peripheral blood only, not thyroid tissue.

CDR3 size: 15 residues. The V end was cut by 10 bases, the J end by 4 bases, with 22 bases between. CDR1 is MDHEN, CDR2 SYDVKM, per germline. Concerning this clonotype itself: What it binds is not known.

Assembly of TCR beta libraries relied on iRepertoire HTBI primers together with Arm-PCR of CDR3 regions. Via MiXCR, TCRdb re-called the multiplex PCR reads, giving one row per CDR3 protein. The sample consists of some 240,000 distinct CDR3 sequences, approximately 19% of them appearing once. Indicated time point: newly diagnosed GD, antithyroid drugs for less than 3 months. PBMC-derived RNA was used for the TCR library. This same sample was also part of a study on T cells in Graves' hyperthyroidism and ophthalmopathy.

The sample consisted of peripheral blood mononuclear cells (PBMCs), taken at new diagnosis, from a patient treated with antithyroid drugs. The J gene is TRBJ2-5, the V gene TRBV28, with D possibly matching TRBD1 (6 bases). This TCR was recovered from a young woman with Graves disease. CDR3 sequence: CATRPRTVEGETQYF. CDR3 coding DNA: TGTGCCACACGCCCGAGGACAGTCGAAGGAGAGACCCAGTACTTC. Variable domain in full (rest from reference TRBV28 and TRBJ2-5): DVKVTQSSRYLVKRTGEKVFLECVQDMDHENMFWYRQDPGLGLRLIYFSYDVKMKEKGDIPEGYSVSREKKERFSLILESASTNQTSMYLCATRPRTVEGETQYFGPGTRLLVL.